The sequence of this TCR beta chain was determined in a study of cytomegalovirus exposure and HLA in healthy donors. PCR primers comprised 60 Vbeta and 13 Jbeta primers. TCRdb's copy holds only in-frame clones and misses some; the assay was immunoSEQ multiplex PCR. This sample has roughly 120,000 clones, with approximately 80% found just once. The CDR3 sequence is 14 residues long. Deletions cut 6 bases from V and 3 bases from J, with 11 bases between. Germline CDR1 reads WSHSY; CDR2 reads SAAADI. Input material: PBMCs. The receptor was derived from a young man in good health and CMV-seropositive. The rearrangement joins TRBV10-2 to TRBJ2-2; TRBD1 might be the D (6 bases). For the CDR3, the DNA is TGCGCCAGCAGGGGGGCCACCGACACCGGGGAGCTGTTTTTT. Translating it yields CASRGATDTGELFF.